The 7 T cell receptor beta chains below were found in one sample sequenced in a study of T cell repertoires in cytomegalovirus infection. TCRdb re-analysed the reads in MiXCR, keeping a single row per CDR3 protein. The table shows about 310,000 distinct CDR3 sequences, with about 9.2% occurring only once. Sequencing was performed on PBMCs. These receptors were obtained from a human donor in good health (CMV status not recorded). Some clones in this sample may be carry-over from other donors' samples.

Many counts were recorded for this clonotype. V is TRBV28 and J is TRBJ1-6; D not resolved. CDR1 and CDR2 from the germline V gene are MDHEN and SYDVKM. This CDR3 region has 13 residues. Trimming took off 4 bases at V and 3 bases at J, with 4 bases between the two ends. The CDR3 region is CASSWHYNSPLHF. The CDR3 DNA sequence: TGTGCCAGCAGTTGGCACTATAATTCACCCCTCCACTTT.

The chain combines TRBV2 with TRBJ1-2; 7 nucleotides align to TRBD1. This CDR3 is 13 amino acids long. CDR1 is SNHLY, CDR2 FYNNEI, per germline. Trimming cost V 10 bases and J 6 bases; bases outside gene matches: 11. This CDR3 is CATVDRRPDGYTF. The CDR3 bases are TGTGCCACCGTGGACAGGAGGCCGGATGGCTACACCTTC.

Many counts were recorded for this clonotype. The chain combines TRBV7-8 with TRBJ2-3; perhaps TRBD2 as D (5 bases). V lost 5 bases and J 2 bases, leaving 26 bases between the germline ends. The germline V gene has CDR1 SGHVS and CDR2 FQNEAQ. The CDR3 totals 19 residues. This CDR3 is CASSPIASGPPFDTDTQYF. The DNA for the CDR3 is TGTGCCAGCAGCCCGATTGCAAGCGGCCCCCCGTTCGACACAGATACGCAGTATTTT.

There are many counts of this clonotype. The chain uses TRBV7-2 and TRBJ2-3, with D possibly TRBD1 on 6 matching bases. V was shortened by 5 bases and J by 6 bases, with 15 bases between the two germline ends. Germline V gene data show CDR1 as SGHTA and CDR2 as FQGNSA. CDR3 length: 14 residues. In DNA form, the CDR3 reads TGTGCCAGCAGCAAACCCCAGGGGTTCGATACGCAGTATTTT. This encodes CASSKPQGFDTQYF.

The table lists this clonotype with many counts. V usage is TRBV19 and J usage is TRBJ2-3; 7 bases align to TRBD2. Germline CDR1 is LNHDA and CDR2 is SQIVND (reference sequence). Trimming cost V 5 bases and J 2 bases; bases outside gene matches: 7. The length of the CDR3 is 15 residues. The CDR3 DNA is TGTGCCAGTAGTCCGGGACTACAGAACACAGATACGCAGTATTTT. The encoded protein is CASSPGLQNTDTQYF.

The table lists this clonotype with many counts. This chain links TRBV28 with TRBJ1-1; D is unclear. Trimming removed 6 bases at V and 10 bases at J, with 15 bases between. The CDR3 extends over 12 amino acids. Germline V gene data show CDR1 as MDHEN and CDR2 as SYDVKM. CDR3 amino acids: CASRPIGRGAFF. The CDR3 DNA sequence: TGTGCCAGCAGACCTATCGGACGAGGAGCTTTCTTT.

This chain connects TRBV28 to TRBJ1-1, with D maybe TRBD1 (5 bases). The ends were cut back, 6 bases at V and 6 bases at J, with 17 bases in the middle. The CDR3 consists of 14 residues. Looked up from germline, CDR1 is MDHEN and CDR2 is SYDVKM. The CDR3 sequence: CASSPGPGYPEAFF. CDR3 nucleotides: TGTGCCAGCAGCCCAGGGCCAGGGTATCCTGAAGCTTTCTTT. Together with reference TRBV28 and TRBJ1-1, the CDR3 gives the full variable domain: DVKVTQSSRYLVKRTGEKVFLECVQDMDHENMFWYRQDPGLGLRLIYFSYDVKMKEKGDIPEGYSVSREKKERFSLILESASTNQTSMYLCASSPGPGYPEAFFGQGTRLTVV.